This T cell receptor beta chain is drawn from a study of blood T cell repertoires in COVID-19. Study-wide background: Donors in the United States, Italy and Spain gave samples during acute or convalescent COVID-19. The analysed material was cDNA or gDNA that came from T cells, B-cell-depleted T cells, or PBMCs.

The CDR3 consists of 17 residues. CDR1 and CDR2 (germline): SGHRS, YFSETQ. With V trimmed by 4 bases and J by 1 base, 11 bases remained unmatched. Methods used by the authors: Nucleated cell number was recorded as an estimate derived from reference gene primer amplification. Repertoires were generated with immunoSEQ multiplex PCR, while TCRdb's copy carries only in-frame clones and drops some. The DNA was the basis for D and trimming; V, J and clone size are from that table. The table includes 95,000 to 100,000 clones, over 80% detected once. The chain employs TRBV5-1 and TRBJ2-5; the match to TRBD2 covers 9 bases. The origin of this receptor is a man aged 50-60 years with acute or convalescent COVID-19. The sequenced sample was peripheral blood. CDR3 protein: CASSPGGLAGTQETQYF. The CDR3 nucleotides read TGCGCCAGCAGCCCTGGGGGTCTAGCGGGGACCCAAGAGACCCAGTACTTC.